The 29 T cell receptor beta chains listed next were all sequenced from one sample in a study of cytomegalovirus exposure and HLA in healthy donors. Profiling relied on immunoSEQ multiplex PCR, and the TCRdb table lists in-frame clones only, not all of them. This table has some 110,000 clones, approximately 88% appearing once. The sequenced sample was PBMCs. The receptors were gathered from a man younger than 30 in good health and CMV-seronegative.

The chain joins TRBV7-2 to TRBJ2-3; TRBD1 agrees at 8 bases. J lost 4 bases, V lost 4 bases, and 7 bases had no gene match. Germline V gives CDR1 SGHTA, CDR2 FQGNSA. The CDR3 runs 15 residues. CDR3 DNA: TGTGCCAGCAGCTCCCAGACAGGGGTTCCAGATACGCAGTATTTT. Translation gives CASSSQTGVPDTQYF.

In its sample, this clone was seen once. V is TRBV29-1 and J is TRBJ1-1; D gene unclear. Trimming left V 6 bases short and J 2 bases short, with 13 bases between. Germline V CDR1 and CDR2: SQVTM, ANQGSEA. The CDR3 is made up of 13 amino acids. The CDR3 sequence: CSVYRRPNTEAFF. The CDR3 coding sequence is TGCAGCGTCTACCGGAGACCCAACACTGAAGCTTTCTTT.

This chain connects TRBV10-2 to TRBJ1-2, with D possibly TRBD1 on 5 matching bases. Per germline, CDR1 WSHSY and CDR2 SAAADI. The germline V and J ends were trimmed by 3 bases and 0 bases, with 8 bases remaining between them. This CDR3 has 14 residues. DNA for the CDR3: TGCGCCAGCAGTGAAGCAGGGTCTAACTATGGCTACACCTTC. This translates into CASSEAGSNYGYTF.

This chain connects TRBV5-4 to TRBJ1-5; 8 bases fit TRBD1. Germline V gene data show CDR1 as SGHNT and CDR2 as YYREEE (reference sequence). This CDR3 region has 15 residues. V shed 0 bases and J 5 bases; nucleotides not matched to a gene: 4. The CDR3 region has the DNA TGTGCCAGCAGCTTGGGGGGACAGGCGGATCAGCCCCAGCATTTT. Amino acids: CASSLGGQADQPQHF.

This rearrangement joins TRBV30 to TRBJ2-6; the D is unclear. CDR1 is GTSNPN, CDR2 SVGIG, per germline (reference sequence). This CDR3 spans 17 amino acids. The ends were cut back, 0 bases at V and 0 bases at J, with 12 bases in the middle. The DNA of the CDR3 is TGTGCCTGGAGTGTAATTTCGGGTTTCTCTGGGGCCAACGTCCTGACTTTC. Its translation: CAWSVISGFSGANVLTF. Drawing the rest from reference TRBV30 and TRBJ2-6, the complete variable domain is SQTIHQWPATLVQPVGSPLSLECTVEGTSNPNLYWYRQAAGRGLQLLFYSVGIGQISSEVPQNLSASRPQDRQFILSSKKLLLSDSGFYLCAWSVISGFSGANVLTFGAGSRLTVL.

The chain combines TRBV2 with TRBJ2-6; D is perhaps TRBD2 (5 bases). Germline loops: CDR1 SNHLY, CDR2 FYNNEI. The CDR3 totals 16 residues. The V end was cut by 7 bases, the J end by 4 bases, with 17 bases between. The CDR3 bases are TGTGCCAGCACCAGGACGGACTCCCCCGGGGCCAACGTCCTGACTTTC. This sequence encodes CASTRTDSPGANVLTF.

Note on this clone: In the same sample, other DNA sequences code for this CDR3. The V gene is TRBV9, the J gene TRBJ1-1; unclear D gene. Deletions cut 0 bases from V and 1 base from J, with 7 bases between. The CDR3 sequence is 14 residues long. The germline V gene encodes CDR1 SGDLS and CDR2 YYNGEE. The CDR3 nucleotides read TGTGCCAGCAGCGTAGTGGCAGAGAACACTGAAGCTTTCTTT. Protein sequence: CASSVVAENTEAFF.

CDR3 amino acids: CASSPEHISYNEQFF. CDR3 in DNA: TGTGCCAGTAGTCCCGAACACATCTCCTACAATGAGCAGTTCTTC. This chain joins TRBV19 and TRBJ2-1; D ambiguous. From germline, CDR1 is LNHDA and CDR2 SQIVND (reference sequence). The length of the CDR3 is 15 residues. V was shortened by 5 bases and J by 0 bases, with 11 bases between the two germline ends.

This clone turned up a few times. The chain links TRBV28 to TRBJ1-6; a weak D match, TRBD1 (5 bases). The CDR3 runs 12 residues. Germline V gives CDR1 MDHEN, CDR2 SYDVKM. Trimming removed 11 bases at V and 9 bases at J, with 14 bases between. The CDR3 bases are TGTGCCGCTGGGGGGGTCCGTTCACCCCTCCACTTT. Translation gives CAAGGVRSPLHF.

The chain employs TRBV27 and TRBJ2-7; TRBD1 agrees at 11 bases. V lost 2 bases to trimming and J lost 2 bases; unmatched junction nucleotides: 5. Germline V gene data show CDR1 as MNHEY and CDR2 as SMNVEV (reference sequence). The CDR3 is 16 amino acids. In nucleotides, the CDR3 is TGTGCCAGCAGTTTAAAAGCGGGACAGGGGGCCTACGAGCAGTACTTC. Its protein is CASSLKAGQGAYEQYF.

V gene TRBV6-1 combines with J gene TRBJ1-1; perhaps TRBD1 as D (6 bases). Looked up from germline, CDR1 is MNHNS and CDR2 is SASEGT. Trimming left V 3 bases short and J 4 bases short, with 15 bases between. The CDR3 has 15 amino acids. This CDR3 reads CASSDPAGARTEAFF. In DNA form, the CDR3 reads TGTGCCAGCAGTGACCCTGCAGGGGCCCGCACTGAAGCTTTCTTT.

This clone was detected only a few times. The CDR3: CASSWYETSGSFGYEQYF. The CDR3 DNA reads as TGCGCCAGCAGTTGGTATGAGACTAGCGGGAGTTTCGGCTACGAGCAGTACTTC. The rearrangement joins TRBV5-1 to TRBJ2-7, with TRBD2 matching over 12 bases. Trimming cost V 5 bases and J 3 bases; bases outside gene matches: 15. In germline, CDR1 is SGHRS, CDR2 YFSETQ. This CDR3 is 18 amino acids long. Full variable domain (rest looked up from reference TRBV5-1 and TRBJ2-7): KAGVTQTPRYLIKTRGQQVTLSCSPISGHRSVSWYQQTPGQGLQFLFEYFSETQRNKGNFPGRFSGRQFSNSRSEMNVSTLELGDSALYLCASSWYETSGSFGYEQYFGPGTRLTVT.

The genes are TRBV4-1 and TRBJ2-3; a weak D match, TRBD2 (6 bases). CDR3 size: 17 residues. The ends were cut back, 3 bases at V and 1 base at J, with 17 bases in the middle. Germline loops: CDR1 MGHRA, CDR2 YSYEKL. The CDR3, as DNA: TGCGCCAGCAGCCAGCACGCGGCGGGAATAGGCACAGATACGCAGTATTTT. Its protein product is CASSQHAAGIGTDTQYF.

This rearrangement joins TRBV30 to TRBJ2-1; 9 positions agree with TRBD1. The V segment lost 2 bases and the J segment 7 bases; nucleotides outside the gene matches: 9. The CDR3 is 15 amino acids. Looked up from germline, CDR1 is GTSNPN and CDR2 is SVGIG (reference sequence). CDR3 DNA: TGTGCCTGGAGTTCACTGGGACAGGGTGCAAATGAGCAGTTCTTC. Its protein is CAWSSLGQGANEQFF. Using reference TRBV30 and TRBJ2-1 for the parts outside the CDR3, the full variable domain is SQTIHQWPATLVQPVGSPLSLECTVEGTSNPNLYWYRQAAGRGLQLLFYSVGIGQISSEVPQNLSASRPQDRQFILSSKKLLLSDSGFYLCAWSSLGQGANEQFFGPGTRLTVL.

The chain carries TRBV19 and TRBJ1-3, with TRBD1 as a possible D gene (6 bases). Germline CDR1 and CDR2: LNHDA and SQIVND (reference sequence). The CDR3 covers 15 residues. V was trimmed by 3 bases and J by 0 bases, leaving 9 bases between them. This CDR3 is CASSMDSYSGNTIYF. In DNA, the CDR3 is TGTGCCAGTAGTATGGACAGCTACTCTGGAAACACCATATATTTT.

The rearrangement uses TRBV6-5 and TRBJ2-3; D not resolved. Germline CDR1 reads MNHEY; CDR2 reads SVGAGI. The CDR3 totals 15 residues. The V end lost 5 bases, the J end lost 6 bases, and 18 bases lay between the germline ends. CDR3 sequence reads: CASSSLSLPLDTQYF. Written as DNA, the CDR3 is TGTGCCAGCAGTAGCCTGAGCCTCCCTCTGGATACGCAGTATTTT.

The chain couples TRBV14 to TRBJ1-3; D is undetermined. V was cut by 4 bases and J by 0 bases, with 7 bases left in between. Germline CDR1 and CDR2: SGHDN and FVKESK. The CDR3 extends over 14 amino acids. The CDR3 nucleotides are TGTGCCAGCAGCCCCTTCTACTCTGGAAACACCATATATTTT. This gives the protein CASSPFYSGNTIYF. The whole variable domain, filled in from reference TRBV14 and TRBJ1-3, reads EAGVTQFPSHSVIEKGQTVTLRCDPISGHDNLYWYRRVMGKEIKFLLHFVKESKQDESGMPNNRFLAERTGGTYSTLKVQPAELEDSGVYFCASSPFYSGNTIYFGEGSWLTVV.

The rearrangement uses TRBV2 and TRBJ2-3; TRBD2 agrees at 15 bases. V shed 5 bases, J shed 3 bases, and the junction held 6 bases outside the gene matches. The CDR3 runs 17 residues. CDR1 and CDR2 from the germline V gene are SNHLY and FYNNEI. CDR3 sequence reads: CASSPGLAGGSTDTQYF. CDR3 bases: TGTGCCAGCAGTCCGGGACTAGCGGGGGGTTCTACAGATACGCAGTATTTT.

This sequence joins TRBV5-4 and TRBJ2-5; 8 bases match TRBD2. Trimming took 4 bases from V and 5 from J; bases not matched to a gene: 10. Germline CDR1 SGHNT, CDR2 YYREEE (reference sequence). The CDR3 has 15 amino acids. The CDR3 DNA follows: TGTGCCAGCAGCCCGCCGGGACTAGGCCGCGAGACCCAGTACTTC. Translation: CASSPPGLGRETQYF.

The DNA of the CDR3 is TGCGCCAGCAGCTTAGGCGGGACCGAATATGGAACTGAAGCTTTCTTT. This sequence encodes CASSLGGTEYGTEAFF. The V call is TRBV5-1, the J call TRBJ1-1; tentatively, D is TRBD1 (5 bases). The V gene's germline CDR1 is SGHRS and CDR2 YFSETQ. CDR3 length equals 16 residues. V lost 2 bases and J lost 5, with 19 bases in between.

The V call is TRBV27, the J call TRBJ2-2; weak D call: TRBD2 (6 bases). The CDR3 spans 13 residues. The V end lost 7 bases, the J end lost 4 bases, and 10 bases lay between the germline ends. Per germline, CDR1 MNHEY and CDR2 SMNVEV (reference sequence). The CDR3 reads CASTTRVTGELFF. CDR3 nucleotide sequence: TGTGCCAGCACGACTAGAGTCACCGGGGAGCTGTTTTTT.

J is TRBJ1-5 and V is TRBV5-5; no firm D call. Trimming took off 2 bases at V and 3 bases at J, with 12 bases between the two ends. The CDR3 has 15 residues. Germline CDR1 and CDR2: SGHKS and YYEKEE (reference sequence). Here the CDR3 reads CASSLSDSFNQPQHF. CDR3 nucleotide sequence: TGTGCCAGCAGCTTATCCGATAGCTTCAATCAGCCCCAGCATTTT. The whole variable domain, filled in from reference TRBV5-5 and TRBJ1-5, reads DAGVTQSPTHLIKTRGQQVTLRCSPISGHKSVSWYQQVLGQGPQFIFQYYEKEERGRGNFPDRFSARQFPNYSSELNVNALLLGDSALYLCASSLSDSFNQPQHFGDGTRLSIL.

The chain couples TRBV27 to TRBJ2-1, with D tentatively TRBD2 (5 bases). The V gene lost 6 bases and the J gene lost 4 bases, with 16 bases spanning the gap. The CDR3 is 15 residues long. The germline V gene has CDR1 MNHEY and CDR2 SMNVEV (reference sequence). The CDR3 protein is CASSSFRSGYNEQFF. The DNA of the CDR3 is TGTGCCAGCAGCAGCTTTCGGTCGGGGTACAATGAGCAGTTCTTC.

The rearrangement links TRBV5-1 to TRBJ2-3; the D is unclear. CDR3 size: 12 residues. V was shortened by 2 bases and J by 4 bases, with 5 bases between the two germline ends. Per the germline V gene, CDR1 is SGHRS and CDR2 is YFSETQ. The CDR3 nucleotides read TGCGCCAGCAGCTTTGAGTCAGATACGCAGTATTTT. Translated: CASSFESDTQYF.

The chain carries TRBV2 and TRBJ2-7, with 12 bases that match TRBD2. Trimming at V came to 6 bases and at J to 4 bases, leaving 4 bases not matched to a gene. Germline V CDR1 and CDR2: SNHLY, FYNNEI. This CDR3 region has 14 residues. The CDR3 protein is CASRWTSGIYEQYF. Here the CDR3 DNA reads TGTGCCAGCAGATGGACTAGCGGGATATACGAGCAGTACTTC.

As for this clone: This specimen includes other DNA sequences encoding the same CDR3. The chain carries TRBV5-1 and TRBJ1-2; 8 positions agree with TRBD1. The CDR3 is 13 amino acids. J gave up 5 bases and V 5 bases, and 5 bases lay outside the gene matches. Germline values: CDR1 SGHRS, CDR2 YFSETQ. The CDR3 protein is CASSLDRGYGYTF. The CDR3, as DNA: TGCGCCAGCAGTTTAGACAGGGGTTATGGCTACACCTTC.

This CDR3 reads CASSPRDRGKNSNQPQHF. The CDR3 coding sequence is TGTGCCAGCAGTCCCCGGGACAGGGGGAAAAATAGCAATCAGCCCCAGCATTTT. This chain links TRBV27 with TRBJ1-5; 11 bases fit TRBD1. CDR3 length: 18 amino acids. Germline V gene lookup returns CDR1 MNHEY and CDR2 SMNVEV (reference sequence). Trimming removed 5 bases from V and 0 bases from J; junction bases left unmatched: 9.

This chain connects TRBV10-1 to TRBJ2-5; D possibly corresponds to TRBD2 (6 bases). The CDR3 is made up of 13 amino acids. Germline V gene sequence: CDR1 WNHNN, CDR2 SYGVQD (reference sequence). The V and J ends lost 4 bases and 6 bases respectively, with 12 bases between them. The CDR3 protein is CASSAGGMKTQYF. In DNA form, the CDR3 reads TGCGCCAGCAGTGCTGGGGGGATGAAGACCCAGTACTTC.

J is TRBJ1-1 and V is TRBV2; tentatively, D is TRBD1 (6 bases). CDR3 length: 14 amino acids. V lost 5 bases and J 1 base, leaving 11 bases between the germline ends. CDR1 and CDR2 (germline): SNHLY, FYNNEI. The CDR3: CASSIRTENTEAFF. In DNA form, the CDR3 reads TGTGCCAGCAGTATTAGGACAGAGAACACTGAAGCTTTCTTT.